The clone carrying this TCR beta chain was picked up a small number of times. What was sequenced were expressed TCRB transcripts, since all of the isolated RNA had been reverse transcribed. Some clones are missing from TCRdb's copy, which holds only in-frame ones; the method was immunoSEQ multiplex PCR. The sample gives 620,000 or so clones, about 16% of which show up once; around 0.1% is in the top ten. The CDR3 totals 14 residues. The V gene's germline CDR1 is SGDLS and CDR2 YYNGEE. The V and J ends lost 8 bases and 1 base respectively, with 14 bases between them. The data were taken from a study of beta chain features in type 1 diabetes.

The chain has TRBV9 and TRBJ2-3, with D possibly being TRBD1 (5 bases). Sequenced material: naive CD4+ T cells from blood. The sequence came from a man aged 18 to 29 in good health. The CDR3 coding sequence is TGTGCCAGTTGTAGGACACCTGGCACAGATACGCAGTATTTT. This encodes CASCRTPGTDTQYF.